The 21 T cell receptor beta chains listed next were all sequenced from one sample in a study of follicular helper T cells after annual influenza vaccination. As to time point: 2014-2015 season, 7 days after vaccination. Clones were sequenced by immunoSEQ multiplex PCR, and TCRdb holds only the in-frame ones, with some missing. Of about 3,900 clones listed, 82% were seen once; the top ten hold roughly 0.75%. Sequenced here: CXCR5- memory CD4+ T cells sorted from blood, sampled 7 days after influenza vaccination. The receptors derive from an adult who received the influenza vaccine.

The chain employs TRBV9 and TRBJ1-1; 8 bases align to TRBD1. The V segment lost 4 bases and the J segment 2 bases; nucleotides outside the gene matches: 10. Germline V gene lookup returns CDR1 SGDLS and CDR2 YYNGEE. The length of the CDR3 is 16 residues. In DNA, the CDR3 is TGTGCCAGCAGCCCCGGACAGGGAGGCCGTAACACTGAAGCTTTCTTT. Protein sequence: CASSPGQGGRNTEAFF.

The chain uses TRBV29-1 and TRBJ2-3; D not certain. Looked up from germline, CDR1 is SQVTM and CDR2 is ANQGSEA. The CDR3 contains 11 residues. Trimming took off 8 bases at V and 2 bases at J, with 8 bases between the two ends. CDR3 protein: CSLGDTDTQYF. CDR3 nucleotides: TGCAGCCTTGGGGACACAGATACGCAGTATTTT.

CDR3 protein: CASSQGLAGITDTQYF. Written as DNA, the CDR3 is TGCGCCAGCAGCCAAGGACTAGCGGGGATCACAGATACGCAGTATTTT. The chain uses TRBV4-1 and TRBJ2-3; 11 bases line up with TRBD2. V gave up 1 base and J gave up 2 bases; unmatched junction bases: 2. Germline assignment: CDR1 MGHRA and CDR2 YSYEKL. The CDR3 is 16 residues long.

The V gene is TRBV19, the J gene TRBJ1-5; the D gene is possibly TRBD1 (5 bases). The CDR3 is 13 residues long. The V end lost 5 bases, the J end lost 6 bases, and 11 bases lay between the germline ends. Germline-derived CDR1 and CDR2 are LNHDA and SQIVND (reference sequence). CDR3 loop: CASSPGRGQPQHF. In DNA form, the CDR3 reads TGTGCCAGTAGTCCGGGGAGGGGTCAGCCCCAGCATTTT. The full variable domain, its missing parts supplied by reference TRBV19 and TRBJ1-5, is DGGITQSPKYLFRKEGQNVTLSCEQNLNHDAMYWYRQDPGQGLRLIYYSQIVNDFQKGDIAEGYSVSREKKESFPLTVTSAQKNPTAFYLCASSPGRGQPQHFGDGTRLSIL.

The V gene is TRBV19, the J gene TRBJ1-1; no firm D call. V was trimmed by 6 bases and J by 3 bases, leaving 26 bases between them. Germline values: CDR1 LNHDA, CDR2 SQIVND (reference sequence). CDR3 length: 18 amino acids. The CDR3 spells CASSFSTGQHYWDTEAFF. The CDR3 coding sequence is TGTGCCAGTAGCTTCTCCACTGGTCAACACTATTGGGACACTGAAGCTTTCTTT.

The chain carries TRBV15 and TRBJ2-7; 7 positions agree with TRBD1. V shed 0 bases and J 1 base; nucleotides not matched to a gene: 0. The CDR3 consists of 14 residues. In germline, CDR1 is LNHNV, CDR2 YYDKDF (reference sequence). CDR3 in amino acids: CATSREQGSYEQYF. CDR3 DNA sequence: TGTGCCACCAGCAGAGAACAGGGGTCCTACGAGCAGTACTTC.

The chain couples TRBV14 to TRBJ2-5; D possibly corresponds to TRBD2 (5 bases). In germline, CDR1 is SGHDN, CDR2 FVKESK. CDR3 length: 17 amino acids. V was clipped by 2 bases and J by 2 bases, with 18 bases between them. The CDR3 protein is CASSQRRGLAGQETQYF. Here the CDR3 DNA reads TGTGCCAGCAGCCAAAGACGTGGGCTAGCAGGTCAAGAGACCCAGTACTTC.

The CDR3 DNA sequence: TGCGCCAGCAGCCAAGATTGGGCGACCGGCTCCTACAATGAGCAGTTCTTC. Residues: CASSQDWATGSYNEQFF. The rearrangement joins TRBV4-3 to TRBJ2-1; no firm D call. Germline-derived CDR1 and CDR2 are LGHNA and YSLEER. The CDR3 length is 17 residues. Trimming left V 0 bases short and J 0 bases short, with 12 bases between.

This clone appeared once. The gene calls are TRBV28 and TRBJ1-2, with D perhaps matching TRBD1 (6 bases). The germline V and J ends were trimmed by 2 bases and 4 bases, with 11 bases remaining between them. Germline V lookup: CDR1 MDHEN, CDR2 SYDVKM. This CDR3 comprises 14 residues. Written as DNA, the CDR3 is TGTGCCAGCAGTTTAGGGACACCCATCTATGGCTACACCTTC. This gives the protein CASSLGTPIYGYTF.

V usage is TRBV7-2 and J usage is TRBJ2-1, with TRBD2 as a possible D gene (7 bases). V gave up 2 bases and J gave up 13 bases, with 12 bases separating them. Germline V gene lookup returns CDR1 SGHTA and CDR2 FQGNSA. The CDR3 consists of 12 residues. CDR3 nucleotides: TGTGCCAGCAGCTTAAGAGGGGGGGCACAGTTCTTC. Its translation: CASSLRGGAQFF.

This chain links TRBV19 with TRBJ2-3, with 7 bases that match TRBD2. Trimming removed 7 bases from V and 9 bases from J; junction bases left unmatched: 10. CDR1 and CDR2 (germline): LNHDA, SQIVND (reference sequence). The CDR3 loop spans 13 amino acids. CDR3 nucleotide sequence: TGTGCCAGTATGGGGACTGGGGGAGGGACGCAGTATTTT. Its translation: CASMGTGGGTQYF.

J is TRBJ1-2 and V is TRBV14, with TRBD1 matching over 8 bases. The CDR3 is made up of 14 amino acids. Germline assignment: CDR1 SGHDN and CDR2 FVKESK. V gave up 4 bases and J gave up 8 bases; unmatched junction bases: 9. CDR3 bases: TGTGCCAGCAGCCGCATTGGACAGGGTGAAGGCTACACCTTC. Its translation is CASSRIGQGEGYTF.

CDR3 nucleotides: TGCGCCAGCAGCCAAGAAGAGGGGGGCCGCACTGAAGCTTTCTTT. It yields the protein CASSQEEGGRTEAFF. This chain uses TRBV4-1 with TRBJ1-1, with D perhaps TRBD1 (6 bases). The germline CDR1 and CDR2 sequences are MGHRA and YSYEKL. CDR3 size: 15 residues. V lost 0 bases to trimming and J lost 4 bases, with 12 bases between them.

The chain combines TRBV5-5 with TRBJ2-2; 7 bases align to TRBD2. V shed 4 bases, J shed 4 bases, and the junction held 10 bases outside the gene matches. CDR1 and CDR2 from the germline V gene are SGHKS and YYEKEE (reference sequence). The CDR3 sequence is 16 residues long. The DNA for the CDR3 is TGTGCCAGCAGCCATCTATCCGGGACTATCACCGGGGAGCTGTTTTTT. Residues: CASSHLSGTITGELFF. Drawing the rest from reference TRBV5-5 and TRBJ2-2, the complete variable domain is DAGVTQSPTHLIKTRGQQVTLRCSPISGHKSVSWYQQVLGQGPQFIFQYYEKEERGRGNFPDRFSARQFPNYSSELNVNALLLGDSALYLCASSHLSGTITGELFFGEGSRLTVL.

J is TRBJ1-1 and V is TRBV30, with TRBD1 identical over 7 bases. The CDR3 sequence is 13 residues long. J gave up 1 base and V 3 bases, and 2 bases lay outside the gene matches. CDR1 GTSNPN and CDR2 SVGIG come from the germline V gene (reference sequence). The DNA of the CDR3 is TGTGCCTGGAGGGGACAGACGAACACTGAAGCTTTCTTT. Translation: CAWRGQTNTEAFF.

J is TRBJ1-4 and V is TRBV4-3, with D possibly matching TRBD1 (6 bases). V was cut by 1 base and J by 8 bases, with 17 bases left in between. The CDR3 sequence is 16 residues long. Germline V gene data show CDR1 as LGHNA and CDR2 as YSLEER. CDR3 region: CASSQGGNRAREKLFF. The CDR3 DNA follows: TGCGCCAGCAGCCAAGGGGGGAACAGGGCTCGAGAAAAACTGTTTTTT.

The gene calls are TRBV10-3 and TRBJ1-4; 7 bases line up with TRBD1. The ends lost 0 bases at V and 4 bases at J; junction bases unmatched: 5. The CDR3 has 16 amino acids. Germline lookup yields CDR1 ENHRY and CDR2 SYGVKD. The CDR3 DNA is TGTGCCATCAGTGAGTCGAGCTGGGACAGTAATGAAAAACTGTTTTTT. This translates into CAISESSWDSNEKLFF.

This clone was observed once. This chain links TRBV11-2 with TRBJ2-7; D assignment may be TRBD1 or TRBD2 (5 bases each). This CDR3 has 15 residues. V lost 0 bases, J lost 2 bases, and 11 bases lay in between. Germline CDR1 is SGHAT and CDR2 is FQNNGV. The CDR3 region has the DNA TGTGCCAGCAGCTTAGATCGGGGCAGGGCCTACGAGCAGTACTTC. Protein: CASSLDRGRAYEQYF. Full variable domain (rest looked up from reference TRBV11-2 and TRBJ2-7): EAGVAQSPRYKIIEKRQSVAFWCNPISGHATLYWYQQILGQGPKLLIQFQNNGVVDDSQLPKDRFSAERLKGVDSTLKIQPAKLEDSAVYLCASSLDRGRAYEQYFGPGTRLTVT.

This clone was counted between two and nine times. The chain is built from TRBV28 and TRBJ2-1; D is unresolved. This CDR3 comprises 14 residues. CDR1 is MDHEN and CDR2 is SYDVKM in the germline V gene. V lost 3 bases, J lost 0 bases, and 6 bases lay in between. In nucleotides, the CDR3 is TGTGCCAGCAGTTTGCCACGCTCCTACAATGAGCAGTTCTTC. Translated: CASSLPRSYNEQFF. Full variable domain (missing parts from reference TRBV28 and TRBJ2-1): DVKVTQSSRYLVKRTGEKVFLECVQDMDHENMFWYRQDPGLGLRLIYFSYDVKMKEKGDIPEGYSVSREKKERFSLILESASTNQTSMYLCASSLPRSYNEQFFGPGTRLTVL.

The V and J genes are TRBV6-1 and TRBJ1-3; D call uncertain. Between the trimmed V and J ends, which lost 1 base and 0 bases, there was a span of 4 bases. Germline CDR1 is MNHNS and CDR2 is SASEGT. The CDR3 length is 14 residues. The CDR3 DNA reads TGTGCCAGCAGTGAAGGGAACTCTGGAAACACCATATATTTT. Translating gives CASSEGNSGNTIYF.

The chain combines TRBV2 with TRBJ2-5, with 7 positions matching TRBD2. Looked up from germline, CDR1 is SNHLY and CDR2 is FYNNEI. This CDR3 comprises 13 residues. The J segment lost 1 base and the V segment lost 4 bases, leaving 0 bases of the junction unmatched. This CDR3 is CASSAGGQETQYF. CDR3 nucleotides: TGTGCCAGCAGTGCGGGGGGCCAAGAGACCCAGTACTTC.